The clone carrying this TCR beta chain appeared a few times. The source of the sample is a study of blood T cell repertoires in COVID-19. About the study: Spain, Italy and the United States supplied samples that represented acute and convalescent COVID-19. In each case, the material was cDNA or gDNA derived from T cells, B-cell-depleted T cells, or PBMCs.

There are 14 residues in the CDR3. Germline lookup yields CDR1 SGHVS and CDR2 FNYEAQ. The V end was cut by 5 bases, the J end by 7 bases, with 15 bases between. In the study's own analysis: Reference gene primer amplification in the assay estimated nucleated cell counts. The repertoire was sequenced with immunoSEQ multiplex PCR; TCRdb's copy has only in-frame clones and lacks some. Clone size and the V and J calls come from that table; the DNA yielded D and trimming. The table shows just under 80,000 clones, with approximately 88% occurring only once. The chain couples TRBV7-6 to TRBJ2-1; TRBD1 might be the D (6 bases). Input material: peripheral blood. The receptor was derived from a human donor in a cohort sampled during active COVID-19. The CDR3 coding sequence is TGTGCCAGCAGCCAAGGGCAGGGGCCGAATGAGCAGTTCTTC. Its translation: CASSQGQGPNEQFF.